Listed here are 3 T cell receptor beta chains from one sample, sequenced in a study of blood T cell repertoires in COVID-19. Some clones are missing from TCRdb's copy, which holds only in-frame ones; the method was immunoSEQ multiplex PCR. The sample yields about 220,000 clones, around three quarters seen once. The specimen was peripheral blood. The source is a woman between 65 and 79 years old with acute or convalescent COVID-19.

This clone appeared a single time. The chain is built from TRBV14 and TRBJ2-2; D not certain. The CDR3 is 15 residues long. Looked up from germline, CDR1 is SGHDN and CDR2 is FVKESK. Trimming took 2 bases from V and 3 from J, leaving 10 bases between them. The CDR3 region has the DNA TGTGCCAGCAGCCAAAATCTCCTAGACACCGGGGAGCTGTTTTTT. It codes for CASSQNLLDTGELFF.

The chain combines TRBV7-2 with TRBJ2-3; maybe TRBD2 (5 bases). The CDR3 runs 15 residues. Germline CDR1 reads SGHTA; CDR2 reads FQGNSA. Between the trimmed V and J ends, which lost 2 bases and 1 base, there was a span of 10 bases. CDR3 DNA sequence: TGTGCCAGCAGCTTAAGCGGTGCCCGCACAGATACGCAGTATTTT. This sequence encodes CASSLSGARTDTQYF.

The chain has TRBV11-3 and TRBJ2-5; 9 bases match TRBD1. Germline trimming cut 5 bases from V and 2 bases from J; bases unmatched to any gene: 3. Per the germline V gene, CDR1 is SGHNT and CDR2 is YENEEA. This CDR3 is 14 amino acids long. CDR3 bases: TGTGCCAGCAGCCCGGGACAGGGACAAGAGACCCAGTACTTC. It specifies CASSPGQGQETQYF.